These T cell receptor beta chains were read from a single sample in a study of cytomegalovirus exposure and HLA in healthy donors. Repertoires were generated with immunoSEQ multiplex PCR, while TCRdb's copy carries only in-frame clones and drops some. The sample lists approximately 180,000 clones, about 84% seen once, with roughly 1.6% in the top ten. The specimen was PBMCs. These receptors were collected from a woman younger than 30 in good health and CMV-seronegative. Both conserved end residues are part of each CDR3. A D gene is named only where the DNA matches it firmly. The listing skips clone size in some rows; elsewhere it reads once, few, many or a size class.

>NA|TRBJ1-5|TRBV27|TRBD1
CASSTGEGWDQPQHF
TGTGCCAGCAGTACAGGGGAAGGTTGGGATCAGCCCCAGCATTTT
>NA|TRBJ1-3|TRBV6-5|NA
CASSYSPGSSGNTIYF
TGTGCCAGCAGTTACTCGCCTGGGAGCTCTGGAAACACCATATATTTT
>NA|TRBJ2-1|TRBV30|NA
CAWSASSYNEQFF
TGTGCCTGGAGTGCATCCTCCTACAATGAGCAGTTCTTC
>few|TRBJ1-6|TRBV4-1|NA
CASSQDSASPLHF
TGCGCCAGCAGCCAAGATAGTGCTTCACCCCTCCACTTT
>once|TRBJ2-1|TRBV28|NA
CASSVTGSYNEQFF
TGTGCCAGCAGTGTGACAGGTTCCTACAATGAGCAGTTCTTC
>NA|TRBJ1-1|TRBV4-1|NA
CASSQGSRVWDTEAFF
TGCGCCAGCAGCCAAGGTTCCAGGGTATGGGACACTGAAGCTTTCTTT
>NA|TRBJ2-5|TRBV5-1|NA
CASSLPNPNGETQYF
TGCGCCAGCAGCTTACCCAACCCAAATGGCGAGACCCAGTACTTC
>NA|TRBJ1-2|TRBV6-1|NA
CASSVRTDYGYTF
TGTGCCAGCAGTGTTCGGACTGACTATGGCTACACCTTC
>NA|TRBJ2-2|TRBV6-1|TRBD1
CASRGTETFTGELFF
TGTGCCAGCAGGGGGACAGAAACATTCACCGGGGAGCTGTTTTTT
>NA|TRBJ2-1|TRBV7-3|TRBD2
CASSSLAGAYNEQFF
TGTGCCAGCAGCTCCCTAGCGGGGGCATACAATGAGCAGTTCTTC
>NA|TRBJ1-5|TRBV5-1|NA
CASSLDRANQPQHF
TGCGCCAGCAGCTTGGACAGGGCTAATCAGCCCCAGCATTTT
>NA|TRBJ1-2|TRBV11-2|NA
CASSLGGGYNYGYTF
TGTGCCAGCAGCTTAGGGGGAGGGTACAACTATGGCTACACCTTC
>NA|TRBJ1-5|TRBV2|TRBD1
CASSLDRVSRKPQHF
TGTGCCAGCAGTCTAGACAGGGTTTCGCGGAAGCCCCAGCATTTT
>NA|TRBJ2-5|TRBV5-6|TRBD1
CASSLAGQGSETQYF
TGTGCCAGCAGCTTGGCAGGACAGGGTTCCGAGACCCAGTACTTC
>NA|TRBJ1-2|TRBV27|TRBD1
CASSLSGQGAGGYTF
TGTGCCAGCAGTTTATCGGGACAGGGGGCAGGGGGCTACACCTTC
>NA|TRBJ1-2|TRBV27|NA
CASSFGGWGGYTF
TGTGCCAGCAGTTTCGGAGGATGGGGTGGCTACACCTTC
>NA|TRBJ2-7|TRBV27|TRBD2
CASSPPGLAFYEQYF
TGTGCCAGCAGTCCCCCCGGACTAGCTTTCTACGAGCAGTACTTC
>NA|TRBJ2-3|TRBV4-1|NA
CASSPQISGITDTQYF
TGCGCCAGCAGCCCTCAAATTAGCGGCATCACAGATACGCAGTATTTT
>NA|TRBJ1-1|TRBV6-5|NA
CASSYGGANTEAFF
TGTGCCAGCAGTTACGGGGGGGCGAACACTGAAGCTTTCTTT
>NA|TRBJ1-1|TRBV6-1|TRBD1
CASSEALRQGGTEAFF
TGTGCCAGCAGTGAAGCTCTCAGACAGGGTGGCACTGAAGCTTTCTTT
>NA|TRBJ2-5|TRBV2|TRBD2
CASSTNPGLAVQETQYF
TGTGCCAGCAGTACAAATCCGGGACTAGCGGTACAAGAGACCCAGTACTTC
>NA|TRBJ2-7|TRBV2|TRBD2
CASIAGGPEYEQYF
TGTGCCAGCATAGCGGGAGGGCCTGAGTACGAGCAGTACTTC
>NA|TRBJ1-5|TRBV12-5|TRBD1
CASGPGTGPGQPQHF
TGTGCTAGTGGTCCAGGGACAGGGCCGGGTCAGCCCCAGCATTTT
>NA|TRBJ2-7|TRBV5-1|NA
CASSSPSVEIRQRGSYEQYF
TGCGCCAGCAGTTCCCCCTCAGTCGAAATCCGGCAACGAGGCTCCTACGAGCAGTACTTC
>NA|TRBJ2-3|TRBV10-3|TRBD1
CAISESRTGGADTQYF
TGTGCCATCAGTGAGTCGAGGACAGGGGGCGCAGATACGCAGTATTTT
>few|TRBJ1-5|TRBV7-2|TRBD1
CASSYTGTGGQPQHF
TGTGCCAGCAGCTACACCGGGACAGGGGGTCAGCCCCAGCATTTT
>NA|TRBJ1-2|TRBV2|TRBD1
CASSATGGYGYTF
TGTGCCAGCAGTGCTACAGGGGGCTATGGCTACACCTTC
>NA|TRBJ2-1|TRBV27|TRBD1
CASSRTGGTLKDEQFF
TGTGCCAGCAGTCGGACAGGGGGGACCTTAAAGGATGAGCAGTTCTTC
>NA|TRBJ1-1|TRBV30|TRBD1
CAWSVLGQGAEAFF
TGTGCCTGGAGTGTACTGGGACAGGGCGCTGAAGCTTTCTTT
>NA|TRBJ2-7|TRBV5-4|NA
CASSQDPASSYEQYF
TGTGCCAGCAGCCAAGATCCGGCTAGCTCCTACGAGCAGTACTTC
>NA|TRBJ2-1|TRBV11-2|TRBD1
CASSLEPAGGNEQFF
TGTGCCAGCAGCTTAGAACCCGCAGGGGGCAATGAGCAGTTCTTC
>NA|TRBJ1-1|TRBV19|NA
CASSIIGWGGTEAFF
TGTGCCAGTAGTATAATCGGTTGGGGGGGCACTGAAGCTTTCTTT
>NA|TRBJ2-1|TRBV7-2|TRBD1
CASSLLGQGATFGQFF
TGTGCCAGCAGCTTGTTGGGACAGGGGGCGACCTTTGGGCAGTTCTTC
>once|TRBJ1-1|TRBV5-1|NA
CASSQGSLNTEAFF
TGCGCCAGCAGCCAAGGGAGCCTGAACACTGAAGCTTTCTTT
>NA|TRBJ1-1|TRBV9|TRBD1
CASSSGTEVTEAFF
TGTGCCAGCAGCTCAGGGACAGAAGTCACTGAAGCTTTCTTT
>few|TRBJ2-7|TRBV10-1|TRBD1
CASTPGGSYEQYF
TGCGCCAGCACTCCAGGGGGATCCTACGAGCAGTACTTC
>NA|TRBJ2-2|TRBV19|NA
CASSSGMNTGELFF
TGTGCCAGTAGTTCGGGGATGAACACCGGGGAGCTGTTTTTT
>NA|TRBJ1-1|TRBV19|NA
CASSIQSDTEAFF
TGTGCCAGTAGTATTCAATCGGACACTGAAGCTTTCTTT
>NA|TRBJ2-7|TRBV10-3|TRBD1
CAISVGQGTYEQYF
TGTGCCATCAGTGTCGGACAGGGGACCTACGAGCAGTACTTC
>NA|TRBJ1-4|TRBV7-9|TRBD1
CASSRGQAPANEKLFF
TGTGCCAGCAGCCGGGGACAGGCCCCCGCTAATGAAAAACTGTTTTTT
>NA|TRBJ2-2|TRBV1|NA
CTSHRVFFGTGELFF
TGCACCAGCCACAGGGTTTTTTTTGGCACCGGGGAGCTGTTTTTT
>NA|TRBJ2-1|TRBV4-1|TRBD1
CASSQVQGVHEQFF
TGCGCCAGCAGCCAGGTACAGGGGGTACATGAGCAGTTCTTC